This T cell receptor (beta chain) was recovered during a study of T cell repertoires in cytomegalovirus infection. On the study more broadly: Through public TCR beta signatures, both CMV infection and matching HLA type were indicated.

General study results and limits: Identification of carriers of CMV plus the relevant HLA was performed using cumulative public TCR beta family frequency. The study found HLA-C-restricted CMV-specific TCR beta clonotypes dominating the ex vivo response.

TCRdb re-analysed the reads in MiXCR, keeping a single row per CDR3 protein. The table lists around 240,000 distinct CDR3 sequences, 22% of them singletons, with around a sixth in the top ten. To note about this clonotype: What it binds is not known.

Germline V gene sequence: CDR1 MNHEY, CDR2 SMNVEV (reference sequence). The CDR3 runs 14 residues. Trimming shortened V by 3 bases and J by 4 bases, and 9 bases separated the two germline ends. The chain links TRBV27 to TRBJ1-4; D unclear. What was sequenced was CD8+ T cells from PBMCs. The clonotype comes from a human donor in good health (CMV status not recorded). Some clones in this sample may be carry-over from other donors' samples. The chain's CDR3 is CASSFEGYNEKLFF. CDR3 bases: TGTGCCAGCAGTTTTGAGGGTTATAATGAAAAACTGTTTTTT.